This TCR beta chain was sequenced during a study of blood T cell repertoires in COVID-19. Study-wide context: The study drew acute and convalescent COVID-19 samples from the United States, Italy and Spain. Sample material is recorded as cDNA or gDNA derived from T cells, B-cell-depleted T cells, or PBMCs.

Seattle patients were enrolled during active infection and followed longitudinally. In the study's own analysis: Reference gene primer amplification gave estimated nucleated cell counts. Sequenced by immunoSEQ multiplex PCR; TCRdb stores in-frame clones only, minus some. That table furnishes V, J and clone size, whereas the DNA furnished D and trimming. The table shows over 130,000 clones, with 65% to 85% occurring only once. The source is a man younger than 40 with COVID-19, enrolled during active disease. The sequencing sample was made of peripheral blood.

This CDR3 is CSVERIEASPLHF. The CDR3 nucleotides are TGCAGCGTTGAGCGGATCGAAGCCTCACCCCTCCACTTT. This rearrangement joins TRBV29-1 to TRBJ1-6; no clear D gene. This CDR3 contains 13 residues. Germline-derived CDR1 and CDR2 are SQVTM and ANQGSEA. The germline V and J ends were trimmed by 3 bases and 10 bases, with 13 bases remaining between them.